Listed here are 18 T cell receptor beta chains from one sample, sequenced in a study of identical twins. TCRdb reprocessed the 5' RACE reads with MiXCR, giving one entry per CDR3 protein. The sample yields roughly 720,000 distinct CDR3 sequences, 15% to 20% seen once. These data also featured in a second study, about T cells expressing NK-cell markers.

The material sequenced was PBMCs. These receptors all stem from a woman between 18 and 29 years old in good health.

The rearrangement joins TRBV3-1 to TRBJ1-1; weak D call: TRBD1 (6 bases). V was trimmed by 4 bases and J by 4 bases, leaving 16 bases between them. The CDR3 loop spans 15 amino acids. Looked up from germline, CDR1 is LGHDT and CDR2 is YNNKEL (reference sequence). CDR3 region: CASSPGSGGSTEAFF. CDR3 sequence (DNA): TGTGCCAGCAGCCCAGGCTCCGGGGGCAGCACTGAAGCTTTCTTT.

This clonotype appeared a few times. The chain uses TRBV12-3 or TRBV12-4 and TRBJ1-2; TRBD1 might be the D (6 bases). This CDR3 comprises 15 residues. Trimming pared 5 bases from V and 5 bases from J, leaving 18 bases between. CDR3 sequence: CASSPLTGTPYGYTF. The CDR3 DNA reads TGTGCCAGCAGTCCCCTCACCGGGACACCTTATGGCTACACCTTC.

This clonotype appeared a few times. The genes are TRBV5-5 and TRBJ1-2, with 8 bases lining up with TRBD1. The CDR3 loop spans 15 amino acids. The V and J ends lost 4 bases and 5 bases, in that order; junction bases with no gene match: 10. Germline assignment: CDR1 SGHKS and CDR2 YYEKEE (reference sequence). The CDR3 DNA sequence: TGTGCCAGCAGCAACGACAGGGGCAGGCTATATGGCTACACCTTC. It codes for CASSNDRGRLYGYTF.

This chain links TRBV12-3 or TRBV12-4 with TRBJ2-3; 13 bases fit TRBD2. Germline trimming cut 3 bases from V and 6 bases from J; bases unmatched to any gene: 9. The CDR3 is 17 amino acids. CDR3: CASSLGPGLAGRDTQYF. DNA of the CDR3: TGTGCCAGCAGTTTGGGGCCGGGACTAGCGGGAAGGGATACGCAGTATTTT.

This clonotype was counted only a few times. DNA for the CDR3: TGTGCCACCTTACCGACTAGCGGGAGTGGGGAGCAGTTCTTC. This translates into CATLPTSGSGEQFF. This chain joins TRBV10-3 and TRBJ2-1, with 12 bases aligning to TRBD2. The CDR3 loop spans 14 amino acids. The germline CDR1 and CDR2 sequences are ENHRY and SYGVKD. J lost 10 bases, V lost 10 bases, and 11 bases had no gene match.

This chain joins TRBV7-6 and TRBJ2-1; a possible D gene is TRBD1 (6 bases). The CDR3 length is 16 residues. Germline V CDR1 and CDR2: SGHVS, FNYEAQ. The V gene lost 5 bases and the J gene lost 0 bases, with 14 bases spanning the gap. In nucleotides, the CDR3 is TGTGCCAGCAGCATCTACCAGGGGAGCTCCTACAATGAGCAGTTCTTC. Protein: CASSIYQGSSYNEQFF.

The CDR3 region is CASSLATLDRAQETQYF. In DNA form, the CDR3 reads TGCGCCAGCAGCTTGGCCACCCTGGACAGGGCCCAAGAGACCCAGTACTTC. The V and J genes are TRBV5-1 and TRBJ2-5; 8 bases fit TRBD1. This CDR3 has 17 amino acids. Germline loops: CDR1 SGHRS, CDR2 YFSETQ. V shed 0 bases and J 1 base; nucleotides not matched to a gene: 8.

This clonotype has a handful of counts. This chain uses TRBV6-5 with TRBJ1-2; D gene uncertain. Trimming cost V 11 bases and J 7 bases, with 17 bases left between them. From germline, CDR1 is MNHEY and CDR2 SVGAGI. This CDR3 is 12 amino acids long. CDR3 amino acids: CAAKRSGGGYTF. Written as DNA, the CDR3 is TGTGCCGCCAAGAGGAGCGGTGGTGGCTACACCTTC.

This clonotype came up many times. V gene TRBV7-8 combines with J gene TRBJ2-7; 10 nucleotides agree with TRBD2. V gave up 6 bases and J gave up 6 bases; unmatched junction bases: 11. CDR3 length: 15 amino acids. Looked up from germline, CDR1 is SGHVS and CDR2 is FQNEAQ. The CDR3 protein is CASRISGRALLEQYF. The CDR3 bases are TGTGCCAGCAGGATAAGCGGGAGGGCCCTCCTCGAGCAGTACTTC. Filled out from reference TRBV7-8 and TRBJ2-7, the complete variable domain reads GAGVSQSPRYKVAKRGQDVALRCDPISGHVSLFWYQQALGQGPEFLTYFQNEAQLDKSGLPSDRFFAERPEGSVSTLKIQRTQQEDSAVYLCASRISGRALLEQYFGPGTRLTVT.

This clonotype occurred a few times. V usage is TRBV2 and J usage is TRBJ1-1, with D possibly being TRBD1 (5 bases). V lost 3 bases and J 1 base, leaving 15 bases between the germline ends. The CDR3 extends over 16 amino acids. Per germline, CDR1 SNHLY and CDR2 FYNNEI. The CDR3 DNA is TGTGCCAGCAGTGACTCGGCCGGGACTGGGAACACTGAAGCTTTCTTT. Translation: CASSDSAGTGNTEAFF. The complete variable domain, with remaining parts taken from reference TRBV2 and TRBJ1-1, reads EPEVTQTPSHQVTQMGQEVILRCVPISNHLYFYWYRQILGQKVEFLVSFYNNEISEKSEIFDDQFSVERPDGSNFTLKIRSTKLEDSAMYFCASSDSAGTGNTEAFFGQGTRLTVV.

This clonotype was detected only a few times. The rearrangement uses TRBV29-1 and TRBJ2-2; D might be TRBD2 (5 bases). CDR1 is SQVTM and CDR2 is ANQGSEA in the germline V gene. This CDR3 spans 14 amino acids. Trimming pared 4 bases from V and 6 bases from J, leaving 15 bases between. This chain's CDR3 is CSVGVDAGAGELFF. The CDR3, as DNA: TGCAGCGTTGGGGTAGACGCGGGCGCCGGGGAGCTGTTTTTT.

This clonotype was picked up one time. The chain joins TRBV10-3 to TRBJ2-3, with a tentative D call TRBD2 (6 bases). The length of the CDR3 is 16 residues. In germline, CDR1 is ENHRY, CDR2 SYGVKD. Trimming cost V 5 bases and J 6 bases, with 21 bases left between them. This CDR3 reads CAISWAPSAGEDTQYF. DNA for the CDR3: TGTGCCATCAGTTGGGCCCCCTCAGCGGGTGAGGATACGCAGTATTTT.

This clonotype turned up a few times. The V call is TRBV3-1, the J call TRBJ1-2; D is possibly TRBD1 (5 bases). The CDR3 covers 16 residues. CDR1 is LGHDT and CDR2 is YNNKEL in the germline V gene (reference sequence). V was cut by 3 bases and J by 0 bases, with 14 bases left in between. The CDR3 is CASSQPGRLTNYGYTF. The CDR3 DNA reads TGTGCCAGCAGCCAGCCGGGACGGCTAACTAACTATGGCTACACCTTC.

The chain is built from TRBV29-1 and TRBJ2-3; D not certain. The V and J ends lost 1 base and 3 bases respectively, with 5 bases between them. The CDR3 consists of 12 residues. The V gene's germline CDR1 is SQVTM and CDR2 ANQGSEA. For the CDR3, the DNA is TGCAGCGTTGAAGTTCTTACAGATACGCAGTATTTT. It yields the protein CSVEVLTDTQYF.

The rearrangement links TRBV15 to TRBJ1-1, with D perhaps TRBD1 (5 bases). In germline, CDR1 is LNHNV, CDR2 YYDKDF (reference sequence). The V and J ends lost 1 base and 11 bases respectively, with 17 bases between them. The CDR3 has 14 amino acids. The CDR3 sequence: CATSRVGGPDRAFF. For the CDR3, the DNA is TGTGCCACCAGCAGAGTCGGGGGACCCGATCGGGCTTTCTTT.

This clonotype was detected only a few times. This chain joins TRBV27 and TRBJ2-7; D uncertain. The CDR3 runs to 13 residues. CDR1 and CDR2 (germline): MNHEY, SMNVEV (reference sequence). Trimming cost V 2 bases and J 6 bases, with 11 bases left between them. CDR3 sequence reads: CASSLEYSGEQYF. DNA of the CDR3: TGTGCCAGCAGTTTAGAATATTCTGGCGAGCAGTACTTC.

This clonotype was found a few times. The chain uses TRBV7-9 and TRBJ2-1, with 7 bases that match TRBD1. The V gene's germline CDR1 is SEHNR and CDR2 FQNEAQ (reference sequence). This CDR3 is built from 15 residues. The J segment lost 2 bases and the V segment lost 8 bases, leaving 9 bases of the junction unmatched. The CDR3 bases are TGTGCCAGCTCGGAATCAGGGACAGCCTACAATGAGCAGTTCTTC. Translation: CASSESGTAYNEQFF.

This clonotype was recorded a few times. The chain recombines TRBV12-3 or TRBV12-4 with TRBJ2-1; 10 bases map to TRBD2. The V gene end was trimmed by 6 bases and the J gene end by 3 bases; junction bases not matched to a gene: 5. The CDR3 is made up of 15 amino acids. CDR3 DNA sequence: TGTGCCAGCAGGCAAGGACTAGCGGTCTACAATGAGCAGTTCTTC. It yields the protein CASRQGLAVYNEQFF.